Listed here is a single T cell receptor beta chain. Its target is not known. This sample is part of a study of shared clonotypes between healthy human individuals. Study-level points and caveats: Richness estimates generally favored naive over memory subsets. Against clonotypes common to all four donors, non-shared ones had lower generation probabilities. Rarefaction demonstrated incomplete sorted-subset sequencing despite large depth.

The assay ran at deep level. The table came from immunoSEQ multiplex PCR; TCRdb's copy has only in-frame clones and leaves some out. The table includes roughly 770,000 clones, roughly 96% detected once. The V end lost 5 bases, the J end lost 0 bases, and 11 bases lay between the germline ends. The length of the CDR3 is 15 residues. Germline-derived CDR1 and CDR2 are MNHEY and SMNVEV (reference sequence). CD45RO-negative, CCR7-selected cells formed the naive CD8 fraction, which excluded terminally differentiated effector memory CD45RA+ cells. The sequenced sample consisted of naive CD8+ T cells sorted from blood. The receptor's source is a man aged 30 to 45 in good health. The V and J genes are TRBV27 and TRBJ2-1; D unresolved. The CDR3 sequence is CASSLIESSYNEQFF. DNA for the CDR3: TGTGCCAGCAGTCTTATCGAGAGCTCCTACAATGAGCAGTTCTTC.